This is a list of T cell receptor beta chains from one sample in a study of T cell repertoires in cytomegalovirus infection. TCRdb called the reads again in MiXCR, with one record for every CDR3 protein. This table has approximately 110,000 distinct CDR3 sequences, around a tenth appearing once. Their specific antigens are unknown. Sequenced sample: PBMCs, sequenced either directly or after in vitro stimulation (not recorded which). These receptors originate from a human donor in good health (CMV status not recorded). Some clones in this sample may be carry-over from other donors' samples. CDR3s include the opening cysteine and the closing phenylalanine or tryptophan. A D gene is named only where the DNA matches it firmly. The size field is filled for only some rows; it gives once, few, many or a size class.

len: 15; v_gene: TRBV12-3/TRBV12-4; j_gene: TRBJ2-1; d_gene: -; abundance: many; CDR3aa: CASSKEGYGVNEQFF; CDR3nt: TGTGCCAGCAGCAAAGAAGGGTATGGCGTCAATGAGCAGTTCTTC
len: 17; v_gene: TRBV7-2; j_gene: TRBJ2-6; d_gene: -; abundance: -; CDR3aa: CASSLTGSFVGANVLTF; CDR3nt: TGTGCCAGCAGCTTAACGGGATCCTTCGTAGGGGCCAACGTCCTGACTTTC
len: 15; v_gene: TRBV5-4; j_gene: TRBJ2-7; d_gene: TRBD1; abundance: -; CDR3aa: CASTTGTGGWNEQYF; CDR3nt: TGTGCCAGCACAACGGGGACAGGGGGCTGGAACGAGCAGTACTTC
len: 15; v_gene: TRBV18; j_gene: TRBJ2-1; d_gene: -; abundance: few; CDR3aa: CASSPLTGPYNEQFF; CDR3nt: TGTGCCAGCTCACCACTTACAGGACCGTACAATGAGCAGTTCTTC
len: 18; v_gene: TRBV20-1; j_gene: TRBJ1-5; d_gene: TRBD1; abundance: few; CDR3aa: CSASRSGQVFSRNQPQHF; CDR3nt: TGCAGTGCATCCCGATCGGGACAGGTCTTCTCTCGCAATCAGCCCCAGCATTTT
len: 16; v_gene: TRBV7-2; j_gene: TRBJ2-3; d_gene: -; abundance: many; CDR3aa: CASSPLPDRRGDTQYF; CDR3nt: TGTGCCAGCAGCCCGCTCCCGGACAGACGAGGGGATACGCAGTATTTT
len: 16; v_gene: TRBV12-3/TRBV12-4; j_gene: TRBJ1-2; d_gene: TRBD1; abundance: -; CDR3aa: CASSHPGTGANYGYTF; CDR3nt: TGTGCCAGCAGCCACCCCGGGACAGGGGCGAACTATGGCTACACCTTC
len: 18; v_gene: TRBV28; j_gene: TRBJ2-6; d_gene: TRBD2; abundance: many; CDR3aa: CASSFLLTGGSGANVLTF; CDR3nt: TGTGCCAGCAGTTTCCTCCTCACGGGGGGGTCTGGGGCCAACGTCCTGACTTTC
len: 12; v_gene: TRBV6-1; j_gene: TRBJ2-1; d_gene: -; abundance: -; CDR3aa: CASRAWYNEQFF; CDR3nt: TGTGCCAGCAGGGCGTGGTACAATGAGCAGTTCTTC
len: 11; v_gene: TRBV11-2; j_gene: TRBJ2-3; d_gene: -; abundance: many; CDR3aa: CASSSRASTYF; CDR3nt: TGTGCCAGCAGCTCGAGGGCTAGCACCTATTTT
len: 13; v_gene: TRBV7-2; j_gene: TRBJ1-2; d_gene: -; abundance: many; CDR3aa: CASSRNYNYGYTF; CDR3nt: TGTGCCAGCAGCCGGAATTATAACTATGGCTACACCTTC
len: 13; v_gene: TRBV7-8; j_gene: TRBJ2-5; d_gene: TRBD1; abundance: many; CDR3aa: CASSNDRVETQYF; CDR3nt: TGTGCCAGCAGCAACGACAGGGTCGAGACCCAGTACTTC
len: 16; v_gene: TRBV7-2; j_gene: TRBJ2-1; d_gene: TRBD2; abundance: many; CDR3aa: CASSSTGTSGYNEQFF; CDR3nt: TGTGCCAGCAGCTCAACCGGGACTAGCGGATACAATGAGCAGTTCTTC
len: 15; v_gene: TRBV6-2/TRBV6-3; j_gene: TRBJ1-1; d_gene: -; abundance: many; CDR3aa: CASSYRGAMNTEAFF; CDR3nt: TGTGCCAGCAGTTACCGGGGGGCCATGAACACTGAAGCTTTCTTT
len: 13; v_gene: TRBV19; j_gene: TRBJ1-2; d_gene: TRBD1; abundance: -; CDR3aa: CASSSTGFDGYTF; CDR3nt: TGTGCCAGTAGTTCGACAGGGTTCGACGGCTACACCTTC
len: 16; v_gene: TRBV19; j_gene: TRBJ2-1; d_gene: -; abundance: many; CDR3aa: CASSGGRGAAFNEQFF; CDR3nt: TGTGCCAGTAGTGGGGGTAGGGGGGCGGCTTTCAATGAGCAGTTCTTC
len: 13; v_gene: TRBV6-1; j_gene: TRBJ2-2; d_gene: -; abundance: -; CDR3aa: CASELALAGELFF; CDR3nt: TGTGCCAGCGAGCTAGCGCTAGCCGGGGAGCTGTTTTTT
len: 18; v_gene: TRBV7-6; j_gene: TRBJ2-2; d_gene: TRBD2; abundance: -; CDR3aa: CASSYFSGSVLATGELFF; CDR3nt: TGTGCCAGCAGCTACTTTAGCGGGAGTGTTTTAGCCACCGGGGAGCTGTTTTTT
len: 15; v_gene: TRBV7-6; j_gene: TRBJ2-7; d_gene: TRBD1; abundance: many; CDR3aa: CASSLVAGTGGGQYF; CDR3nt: TGTGCCAGCAGCTTAGTGGCCGGGACAGGGGGCGGGCAGTACTTC
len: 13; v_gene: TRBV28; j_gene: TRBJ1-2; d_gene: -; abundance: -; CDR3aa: CASRTDSNYGYTF; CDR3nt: TGTGCCAGCAGGACGGACAGCAACTATGGCTACACCTTC
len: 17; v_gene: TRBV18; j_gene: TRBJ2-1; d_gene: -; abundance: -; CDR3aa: CASSRLTGVAGDNEQFF; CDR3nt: TGTGCCAGCTCACGACTAACGGGAGTAGCAGGGGACAATGAGCAGTTCTTC
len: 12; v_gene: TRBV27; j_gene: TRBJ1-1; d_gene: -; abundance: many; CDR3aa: CASRDSNTEAFF; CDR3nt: TGTGCCAGCAGGGATTCGAACACTGAAGCTTTCTTT
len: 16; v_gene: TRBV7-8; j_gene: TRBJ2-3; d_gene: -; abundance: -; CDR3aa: CASSLEIILHTDTQYF; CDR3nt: TGTGCCAGCAGCTTAGAAATCATACTCCACACAGATACGCAGTATTTT
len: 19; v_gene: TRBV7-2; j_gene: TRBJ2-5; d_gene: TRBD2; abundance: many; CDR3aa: CASSYPSGTSGTRGKTQYF; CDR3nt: TGTGCCAGCAGCTACCCGTCCGGGACTAGCGGGACTCGCGGGAAGACCCAGTACTTC
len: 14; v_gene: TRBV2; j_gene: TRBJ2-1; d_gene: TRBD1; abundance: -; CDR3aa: CASSLTGAEYEQFF; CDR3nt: TGTGCCAGCAGTCTAACAGGGGCTGAGTATGAGCAGTTCTTC
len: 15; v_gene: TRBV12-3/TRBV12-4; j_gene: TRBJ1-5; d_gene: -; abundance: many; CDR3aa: CASSLAEGGNQPQHF; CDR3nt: TGTGCCAGCAGTTTAGCCGAGGGGGGGAATCAGCCCCAGCATTTT
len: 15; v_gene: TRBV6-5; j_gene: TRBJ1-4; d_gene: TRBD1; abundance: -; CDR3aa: CASSRGTASYEKLFF; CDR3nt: TGTGCCAGCAGCCGTGGGACAGCTAGCTATGAAAAACTGTTTTTT
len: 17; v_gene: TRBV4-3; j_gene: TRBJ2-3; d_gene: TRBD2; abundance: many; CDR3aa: CASSQIELAGGPDTQYF; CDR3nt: TGCGCCAGCAGCCAAATCGAGCTAGCGGGAGGGCCAGATACGCAGTATTTT
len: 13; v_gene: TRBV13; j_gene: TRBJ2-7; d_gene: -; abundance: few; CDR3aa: CASSLRVNYEQYF; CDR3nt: TGTGCCAGCAGCTTACGGGTCAACTACGAGCAGTACTTC
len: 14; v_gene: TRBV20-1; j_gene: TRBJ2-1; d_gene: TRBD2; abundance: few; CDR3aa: CSARVTSGYNEQFF; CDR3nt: TGCAGTGCTAGAGTAACTAGCGGATACAATGAGCAGTTCTTC
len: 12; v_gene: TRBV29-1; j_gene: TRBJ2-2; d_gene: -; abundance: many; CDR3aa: CSGDAGTGELFF; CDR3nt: TGCAGCGGTGACGCAGGGACCGGGGAGCTGTTTTTT
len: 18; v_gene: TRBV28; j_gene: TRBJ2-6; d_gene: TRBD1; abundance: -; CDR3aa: CASSSGQGLYSGANVLTF; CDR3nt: TGTGCCAGCAGCTCAGGACAGGGACTTTACTCTGGGGCCAACGTCCTGACTTTC
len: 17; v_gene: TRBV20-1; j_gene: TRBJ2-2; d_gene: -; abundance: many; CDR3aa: CSASGYTRNPNTGELFF; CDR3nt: TGCAGTGCTAGTGGGTACACAAGAAACCCGAACACCGGGGAGCTGTTTTTT
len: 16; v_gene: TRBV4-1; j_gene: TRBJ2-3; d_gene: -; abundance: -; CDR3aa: CASSQDPGASTDTQYF; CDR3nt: TGCGCCAGCAGCCAAGATCCAGGGGCGAGCACAGATACGCAGTATTTT
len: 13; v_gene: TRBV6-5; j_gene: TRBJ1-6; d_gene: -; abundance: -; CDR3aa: CASRTTSNSPLHF; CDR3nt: TGTGCCAGCAGAACCACCTCGAATTCACCCCTCCACTTT
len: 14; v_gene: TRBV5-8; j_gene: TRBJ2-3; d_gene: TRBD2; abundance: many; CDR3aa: CASSYTSVQDTQYF; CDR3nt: TGTGCCAGCAGCTATACTAGCGTCCAAGATACGCAGTATTTT
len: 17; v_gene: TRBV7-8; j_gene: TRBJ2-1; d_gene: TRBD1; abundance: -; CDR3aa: CASSNGGQASFYNEQFF; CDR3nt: TGTGCCAGCAGCAACGGAGGACAGGCAAGCTTCTACAATGAGCAGTTCTTC
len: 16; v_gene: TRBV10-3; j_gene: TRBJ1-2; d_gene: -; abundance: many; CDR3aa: CAISEQLQGYLYGYTF; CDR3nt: TGTGCCATCAGTGAACAGTTGCAGGGTTACCTCTATGGCTACACCTTC
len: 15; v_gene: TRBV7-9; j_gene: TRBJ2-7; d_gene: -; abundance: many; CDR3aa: CASYNQGEGSYEQYF; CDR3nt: TGTGCCAGCTATAATCAGGGTGAGGGCTCCTACGAGCAGTACTTC
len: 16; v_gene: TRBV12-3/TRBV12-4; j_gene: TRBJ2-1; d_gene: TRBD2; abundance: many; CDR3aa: CASSSLAGSSYNEQFF; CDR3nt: TGTGCCAGCAGCTCTTTAGCGGGGAGCTCCTACAATGAGCAGTTCTTC
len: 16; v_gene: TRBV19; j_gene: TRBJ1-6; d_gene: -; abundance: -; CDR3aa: CASKDSLREYNSPLHF; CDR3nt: TGTGCCAGTAAAGACTCACTGCGCGAGTATAATTCACCCCTCCACTTT
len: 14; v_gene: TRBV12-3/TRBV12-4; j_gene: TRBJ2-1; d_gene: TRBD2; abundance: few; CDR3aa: CASSRGLYINEQFF; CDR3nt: TGTGCCAGCAGCCGGGGACTATATATCAATGAGCAGTTCTTC
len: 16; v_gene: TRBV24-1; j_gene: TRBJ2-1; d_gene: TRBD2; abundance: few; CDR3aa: CATSDLGAGEYNEQFF; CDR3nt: TGTGCCACCAGTGATTTGGGAGCGGGAGAGTACAATGAGCAGTTCTTC
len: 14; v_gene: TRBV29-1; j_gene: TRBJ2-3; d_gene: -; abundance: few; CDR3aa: CSISTGLLTDTQYF; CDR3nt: TGCAGCATTTCAACAGGCCTACTCACAGATACGCAGTATTTT
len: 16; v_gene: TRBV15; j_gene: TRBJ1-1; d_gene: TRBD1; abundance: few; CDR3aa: CATSKTGGSSNTEAFF; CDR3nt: TGTGCCACCAGCAAGACAGGGGGCTCGTCAAACACTGAAGCTTTCTTT
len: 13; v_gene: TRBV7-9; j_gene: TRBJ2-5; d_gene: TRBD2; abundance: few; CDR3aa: CASSLARGKAQYF; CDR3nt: TGTGCCAGCAGCTTAGCGCGGGGGAAGGCCCAGTACTTC
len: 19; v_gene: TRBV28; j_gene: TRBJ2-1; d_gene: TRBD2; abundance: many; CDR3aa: CASSFPTSGRAHSYNEQFF; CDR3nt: TGTGCCAGCAGTTTCCCGACTAGCGGGAGGGCCCATTCCTACAATGAGCAGTTCTTC